The source of this TCR beta chain is a study of technical replicates of blood from a few donors. Repertoires were generated with immunoSEQ multiplex PCR, while TCRdb's copy carries only in-frame clones and drops some. The data contain about 70,000 clones, approximately 94% of them seen just once; the ten biggest clones take up about 0.38%. Sequencing was done on a sample of T cells isolated from PBMCs. The TCR sequence derives from a human donor in good health.

The CDR3 region is CASSLLAGGAYEQYF. DNA of the CDR3: TGTGCCAGCAGCTTACTAGCGGGAGGGGCATACGAGCAGTACTTC. The chain employs TRBV27 and TRBJ2-7; 13 bases align to TRBD2. The trim removed 6 bases at V and 4 bases at J, leaving 6 bases unmatched. CDR1 is MNHEY and CDR2 is SMNVEV in the germline V gene (reference sequence). The CDR3 has 15 residues.